This TCR beta chain comes out of a study of early T cells in non-severe SARS-CoV-2 infection listed by TCRdb under 2021. Regarding the research as a whole: Because TCR sequencing relied on bulk RNA taken from unsorted whole blood, pairing of alpha and beta chains was not possible. The research as a whole found: VDJdb matching was skewed toward anti-spike CD8 responses, so virus-specific expansions were likely underestimated and private and CD4 specificities were missed.

The study was a case-control design nested within a healthcare worker cohort in London, UK, with weekly nasopharyngeal swab PCR tests and blood sampling. Healthcare workers were recruited between 23 and 31 March 2020, during the week of the UK lockdown, and were followed weekly for up to about 15 weeks. This clonotype was picked up a small number of times. The target of this receptor is not known. No quality values exist for individual bases; no much larger clone is one base distant. Library prep was done by 5' RACE. The run used a NextSeq 500. Unique molecular identifiers were attached to individual cDNA molecules in the TCR library protocol so that sequencing error and PCR bias could be corrected. TCR alpha and beta chains were both sequenced, and the abundances of alpha and beta sequences in each sample were closely correlated with each other. The published analysis was carried out like this. Decombinator V4 was used to annotate the V gene, J gene and CDR3 of the TCR sequences. Expanded TCRs were defined as changing significantly between any two time points under a Poisson model with p below 0.0001. Abundances of TCRs were expressed as counts per million after normalisation to the total number of TCRs sequenced in each sample. TRAV1-2 paired with TRAJ12, TRAJ20 or TRAJ33 defined MAIT TCRs, while TRAV10 paired with TRAJ18 defined iNKT TCRs. VDJdb, accessed on 1 November 2021, was searched for TCRs annotated for CMV, EBV and SARS-CoV-2, and TCRs annotated for more than one antigen were excluded. The public reads were reprocessed in TCRdb via fastp at Q25 and MiXCR, keeping in-frame beta chains. For every CDR3 protein sequence, its rows merge into one entry that carries the most common genes and DNA. In this record, the V and J calls reflect TCRdb's handling and not the investigators' own analysis. The sample table shows tens of thousands of distinct CDR3 sequences, and about 4% are seen once. Under 4.5% of the sample comes from the top ten.

Counted from cysteine to phenylalanine, this CDR3 has 17 amino acids. The CDR3 DNA has 51 bases and is translated from base 1. The V gene is TRBV21-1 and the J gene is TRBJ2-5; TRBD1, the table's D call, lacks a check against the DNA. TRBV21-1 is tagged as a pseudogene. This TCR came from an adult who was a healthcare worker with PCR-confirmed SARS-CoV-2 infection or an uninfected control (not recorded which). Sequencing was carried out using whole blood. The CDR3 loop reads CASSNSLGTGNMKTQYF. In nucleotides, the sequence is TGTGCCAGCAGCAATTCCTTGGGGACAGGGAATATGAAGACCCAGTACTTC.